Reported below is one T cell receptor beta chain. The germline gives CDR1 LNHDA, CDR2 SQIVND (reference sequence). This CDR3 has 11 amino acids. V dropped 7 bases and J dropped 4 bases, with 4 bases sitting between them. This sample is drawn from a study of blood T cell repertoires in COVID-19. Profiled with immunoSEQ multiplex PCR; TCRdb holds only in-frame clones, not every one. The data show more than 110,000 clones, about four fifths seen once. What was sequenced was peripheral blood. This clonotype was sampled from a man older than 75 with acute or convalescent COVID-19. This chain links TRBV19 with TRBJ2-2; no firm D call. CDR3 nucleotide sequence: TGTGCCAGTACGAGCACCGGGGAGCTGTTTTTT. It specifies CASTSTGELFF.